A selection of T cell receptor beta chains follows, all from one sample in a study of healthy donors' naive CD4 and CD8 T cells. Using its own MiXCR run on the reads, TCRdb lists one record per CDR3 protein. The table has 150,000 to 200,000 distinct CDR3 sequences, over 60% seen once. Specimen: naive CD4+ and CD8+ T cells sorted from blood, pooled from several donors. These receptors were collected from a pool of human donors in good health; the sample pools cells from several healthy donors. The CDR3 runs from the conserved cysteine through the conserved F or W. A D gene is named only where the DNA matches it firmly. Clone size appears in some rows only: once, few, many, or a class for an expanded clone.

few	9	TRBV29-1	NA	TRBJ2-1	TGCAGCGTTGACAATGAGCAGTTCTTC	CSVDNEQFF
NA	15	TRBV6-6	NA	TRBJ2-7	TGTGCCAGCAGTTACTCGGCACAGGGTGTCGACGAGCAGTACTTC	CASSYSAQGVDEQYF
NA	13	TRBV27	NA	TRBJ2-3	TGTGCCAGCAGTTTAAACTCGGCAGATACGCAGTATTTT	CASSLNSADTQYF
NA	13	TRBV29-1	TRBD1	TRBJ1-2	TGCAGCGTTGTCGAGGGGGCCTACTATGGCTACACCTTC	CSVVEGAYYGYTF
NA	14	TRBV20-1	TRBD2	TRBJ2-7	TGCAGTGCTAGAGTAGCGGGGGGACTCTACGAGCAGTACTTC	CSARVAGGLYEQYF
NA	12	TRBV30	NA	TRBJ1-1	TGTGCCTGGAACAGGCTGAACACTGAAGCTTTCTTT	CAWNRLNTEAFF
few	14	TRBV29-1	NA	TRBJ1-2	TGCAGCGTTGATCCAGGCGGGGAGGGCTATGGCTACACCTTC	CSVDPGGEGYGYTF
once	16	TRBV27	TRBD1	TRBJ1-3	TGTGCCAGCAGTCTCCGGGGGACAGGGCTTGGAAACACCATATATTTT	CASSLRGTGLGNTIYF
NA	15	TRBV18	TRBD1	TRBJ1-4	TGTGCCAGCTCAAACCCGGGACAGTCTAATGAAAAACTGTTTTTT	CASSNPGQSNEKLFF
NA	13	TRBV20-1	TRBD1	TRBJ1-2	TGCAGTGCTAGTCTGGACAGGGACTATGGCTACACCTTC	CSASLDRDYGYTF
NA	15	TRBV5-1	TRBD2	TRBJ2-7	TGCGCCAGCAGCCCCTTTGCGGGAGACCCTTACGAGCAGTACTTC	CASSPFAGDPYEQYF
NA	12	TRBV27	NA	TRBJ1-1	TGTGCCAGCAGGCCGGTCGGGCCTGAAGCTTTCTTT	CASRPVGPEAFF
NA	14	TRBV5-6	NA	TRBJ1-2	TGTGCCAGCAGCTTCTTTCGGGAAATAGGTGGCTACACCTTC	CASSFFREIGGYTF
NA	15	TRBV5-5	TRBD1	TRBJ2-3	TGTGCCAGCAGCCACGGACAGGGGCTTTCAGATACGCAGTATTTT	CASSHGQGLSDTQYF